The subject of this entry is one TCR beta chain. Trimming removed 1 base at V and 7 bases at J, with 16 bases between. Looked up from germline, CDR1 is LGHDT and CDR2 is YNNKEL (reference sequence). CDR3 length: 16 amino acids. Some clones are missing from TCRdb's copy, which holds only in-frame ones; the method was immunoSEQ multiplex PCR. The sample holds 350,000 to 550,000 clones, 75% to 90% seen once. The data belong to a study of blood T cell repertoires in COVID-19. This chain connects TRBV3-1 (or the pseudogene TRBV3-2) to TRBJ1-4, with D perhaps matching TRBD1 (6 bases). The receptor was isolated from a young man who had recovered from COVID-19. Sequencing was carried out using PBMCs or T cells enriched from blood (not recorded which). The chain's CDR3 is CASSQVSGHRREKLFF. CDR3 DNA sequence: TGTGCCAGCAGCCAAGTATCGGGACACCGGCGTGAAAAACTGTTTTTT.